This record looks at one T cell receptor (beta chain) sequence and its context. Its antigen is still unknown. No much larger clone exists at a distance of one base, and base qualities are not known. The data were obtained in a study of response to subunit inactivated influenza vaccine (dated by TCRdb to 2017 to 2018). In the study overall: The study used deep quantitative T cell receptor repertoire profiling to track responses to a trivalent subunit inactivated influenza vaccine.

Points the paper makes about the study in general: According to the authors, only a limited number of new T cells may be recruited by each seasonal influenza vaccination.

The protocol used for the library was RT-PCR. The instrument was an Illumina HiSeq 2500. TCRdb reran the public reads through fastp at Q25 and MiXCR, keeping productive beta chains. Rows matching on CDR3 protein sequence are summarized as one entry with the most common DNA and genes. For this sample there are roughly 620,000 distinct CDR3 sequences; 11% appear just once. More than 9.5% of the sample lies in the top ten. From the germline V gene (reference sequence), CDR1 is DFQATT and CDR2 is SNEGSKA. The junction shows trimming of 6 bases on V and 4 bases on J, and the gene matches do not reach 12 bases of it. Including the terminal cysteine and phenylalanine, the CDR3 comprises 16 residues. Left in the record is the CDR3 DNA by itself, 48 bases read in frame from the first base. A further study also used this sample, focusing on T cells expressing NK-cell markers. The second study's paper adds: TCR beta cDNA libraries were made by 5'RACE template switching that added a universal primer site and unique molecular identifiers. TCR beta-chain repertoires were profiled in sorted CD3+CD56+NKG2C+, CD3+CD56+NKG2C- and CD3+CD56-NKG2C+ T-cell subsets from several donors. Of the eight sequenced donors, seven were found to be HCMV-seropositive and one was found to be HCMV-seronegative. In several experiments an anti-gammadeltaTCR antibody was added to restrict sorting to alphabetaTCR-expressing T cells. In six donors, the dominant CD3+CD56+NKG2C+ clonotypes were among the top 10 CD8+ clonotypes and accounted for about 1.0-7.5% of CD8+ T cells. Those dominant clonotypes were again the most abundant among CD3+CD56-NKG2C+ cells in a handful of donors, at roughly 25-65%. Whether the expanded NKG2C-expressing T cell clones were specific for HCMV antigens remained unclear. The eight sequenced donors were randomly selected healthy volunteers, three men and five women. A commercial ELISA kit detecting HCMV-specific IgG in serum was used to determine HCMV serostatus. Peripheral blood mononuclear cells were isolated from blood by Ficoll density gradient centrifugation. For several donors, unsorted PBMC were also used to sequence bulk peripheral blood T-cell repertoires. cDNA synthesis was primed from the TCR beta constant segment, followed by two successive PCR amplification steps. Libraries were sequenced as 2 x 150 bp reads on Illumina HiSeq 2000/2500, MiSeq or NextSeq. MIGEC was used to demultiplex reads and group the reads by UMI, and MiTCR was used to assemble and quantify clonotypes. To exclude erroneous sequences, only TCR cDNA sequences supported by at least two reads were retained. The tcR package was used for downstream repertoire analysis, and clonotypes were matched across fractions by CDR3 nucleotide sequence plus V segment. Antigen specificity was annotated against VDJdb with VDJmatch, allowing one amino acid substitution in CDR3.

The chain uses TRBV20-1 and TRBJ2-3, with TRBD2 matching 11 junction bases. The sample was PBMCs from blood, taken on the day of vaccination. The sequence derives from a man in his forties or fifties who received an inactivated influenza vaccine. Donor details come from another sample of the same person, matched by shared clones. CDR3 region: CSAEVSGTSGSDTQYF. At the DNA level, the sequence is TGCAGTGCCGAGGTTTCCGGGACTAGCGGATCAGATACGCAGTATTTT.